This entry is about one T cell receptor (beta chain). The antigen is not known. The data belong to a study of graft-versus-host responses after intestinal transplantation. The overall study: Anti-thymocyte globulin induction was given to all recipients, followed by tacrolimus and steroids for three to four years.

Profiling relied on immunoSEQ multiplex PCR, and the TCRdb table lists in-frame clones only, not all of them. The sample records 100,000 or so clones, 80% to 95% being singletons. Notes on the study in general: Early after transplant, HvG declines were associated with peak levels of circulating GvH clones. Detection of GvH clones occurred in recipient marrow, and some had their first appearance in ileum or blood. High graft-versus-host to host-versus-graft clonal ratios were seen in allografts of patients with graft-donor T cell macrochimerism.

The V segment lost 4 bases and the J segment 4 bases; nucleotides outside the gene matches: 6. CDR3 length: 14 amino acids. Germline loops: CDR1 SGHRS, CDR2 YFSETQ. The V and J genes are TRBV5-1 and TRBJ2-5; TRBD1 matches at 8 bases. Sequencing used unstimulated CD8+ T cells sorted from spleen or lymph node cells, obtained before transplant. This clonotype was obtained from a human donor who was the organ donor for an intestinal transplant. The CDR3 DNA reads TGCGCCAGCAGCCACGAACAGGGGGGAGAGACCCAGTACTTC. This translates into CASSHEQGGETQYF.